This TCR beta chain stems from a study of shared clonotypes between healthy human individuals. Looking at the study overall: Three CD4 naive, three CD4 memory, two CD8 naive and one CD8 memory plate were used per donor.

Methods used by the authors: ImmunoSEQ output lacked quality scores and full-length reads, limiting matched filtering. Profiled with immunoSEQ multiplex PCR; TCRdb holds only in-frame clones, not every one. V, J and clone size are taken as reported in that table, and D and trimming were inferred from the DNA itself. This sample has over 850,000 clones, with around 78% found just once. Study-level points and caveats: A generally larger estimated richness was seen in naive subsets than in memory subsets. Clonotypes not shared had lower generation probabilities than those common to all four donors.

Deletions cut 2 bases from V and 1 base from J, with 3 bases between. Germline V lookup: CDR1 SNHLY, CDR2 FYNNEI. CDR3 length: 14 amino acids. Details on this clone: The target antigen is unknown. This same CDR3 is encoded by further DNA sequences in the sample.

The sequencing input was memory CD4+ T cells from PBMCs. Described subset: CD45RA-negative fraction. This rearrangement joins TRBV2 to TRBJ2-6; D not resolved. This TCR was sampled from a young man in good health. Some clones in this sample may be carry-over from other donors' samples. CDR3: CASSETSGANVLTF. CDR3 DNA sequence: TGTGCCAGCAGTGAAACTTCTGGGGCCAACGTCCTGACTTTC.